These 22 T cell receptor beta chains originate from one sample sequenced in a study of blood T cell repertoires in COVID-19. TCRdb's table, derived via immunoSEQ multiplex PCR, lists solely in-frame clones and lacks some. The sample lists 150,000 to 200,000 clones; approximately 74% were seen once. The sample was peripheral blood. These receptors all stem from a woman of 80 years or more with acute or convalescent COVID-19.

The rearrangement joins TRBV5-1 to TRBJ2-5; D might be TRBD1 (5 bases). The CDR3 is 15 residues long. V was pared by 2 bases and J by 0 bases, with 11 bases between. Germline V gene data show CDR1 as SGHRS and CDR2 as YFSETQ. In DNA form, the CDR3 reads TGCGCCAGCAGCTTCTCAGGGCAGAACCAAGAGACCCAGTACTTC. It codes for CASSFSGQNQETQYF.

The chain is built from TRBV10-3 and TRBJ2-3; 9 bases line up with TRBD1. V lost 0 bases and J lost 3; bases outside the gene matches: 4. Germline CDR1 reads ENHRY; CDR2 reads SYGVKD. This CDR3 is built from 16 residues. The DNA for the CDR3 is TGTGCCATCAGTGAGTCCCGGACAGGGGCGACAGATACGCAGTATTTT. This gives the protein CAISESRTGATDTQYF.

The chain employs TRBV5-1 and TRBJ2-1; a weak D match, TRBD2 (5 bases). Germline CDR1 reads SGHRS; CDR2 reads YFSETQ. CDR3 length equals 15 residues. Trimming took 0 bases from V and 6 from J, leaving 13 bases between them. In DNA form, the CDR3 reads TGCGCCAGCAGCTTGGGTTTGCGGGCTGCCAATGAGCAGTTCTTC. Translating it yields CASSLGLRAANEQFF. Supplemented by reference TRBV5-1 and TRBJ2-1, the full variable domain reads KAGVTQTPRYLIKTRGQQVTLSCSPISGHRSVSWYQQTPGQGLQFLFEYFSETQRNKGNFPGRFSGRQFSNSRSEMNVSTLELGDSALYLCASSLGLRAANEQFFGPGTRLTVL.

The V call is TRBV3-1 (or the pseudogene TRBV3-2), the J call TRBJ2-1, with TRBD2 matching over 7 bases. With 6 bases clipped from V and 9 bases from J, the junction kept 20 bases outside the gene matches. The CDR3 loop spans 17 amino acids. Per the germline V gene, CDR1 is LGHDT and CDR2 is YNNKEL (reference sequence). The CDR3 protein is CASSPARGLDVKGEQFF. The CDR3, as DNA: TGTGCCAGCAGTCCCGCAAGAGGACTAGACGTAAAAGGTGAGCAGTTCTTC.

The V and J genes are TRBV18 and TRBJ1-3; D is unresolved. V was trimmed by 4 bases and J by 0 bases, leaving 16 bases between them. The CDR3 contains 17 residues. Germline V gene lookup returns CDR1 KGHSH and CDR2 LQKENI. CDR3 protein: CASSLSSPESSGNTIYF. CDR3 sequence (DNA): TGTGCCAGCTCACTTTCCTCTCCGGAGAGCTCTGGAAACACCATATATTTT.

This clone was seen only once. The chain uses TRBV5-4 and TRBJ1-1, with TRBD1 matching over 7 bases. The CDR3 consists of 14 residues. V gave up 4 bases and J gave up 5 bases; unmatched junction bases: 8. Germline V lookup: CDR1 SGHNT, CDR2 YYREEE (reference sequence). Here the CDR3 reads CASSDRVSGTEAFF. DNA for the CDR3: TGTGCCAGCAGCGACAGGGTTTCGGGAACTGAAGCTTTCTTT.

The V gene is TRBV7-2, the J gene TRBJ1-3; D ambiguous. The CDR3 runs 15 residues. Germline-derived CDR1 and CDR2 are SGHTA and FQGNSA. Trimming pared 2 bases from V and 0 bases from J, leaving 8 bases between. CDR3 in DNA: TGTGCCAGCAGCTTACGACTAAGCTCTGGAAACACCATATATTTT. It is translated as CASSLRLSSGNTIYF.

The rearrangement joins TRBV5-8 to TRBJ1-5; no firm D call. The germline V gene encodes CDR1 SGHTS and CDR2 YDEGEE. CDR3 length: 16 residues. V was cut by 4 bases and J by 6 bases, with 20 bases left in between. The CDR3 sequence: CASSPGVGLGSQPQHF. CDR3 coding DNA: TGTGCCAGCAGCCCTGGAGTGGGTCTCGGGTCTCAGCCCCAGCATTTT.

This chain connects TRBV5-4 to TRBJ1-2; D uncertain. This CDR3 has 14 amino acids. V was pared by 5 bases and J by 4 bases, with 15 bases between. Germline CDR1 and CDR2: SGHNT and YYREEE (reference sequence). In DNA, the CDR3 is TGTGCCAGCAGGCGGGCGGGAAGCACCTATGGCTACACCTTC. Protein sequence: CASRRAGSTYGYTF.

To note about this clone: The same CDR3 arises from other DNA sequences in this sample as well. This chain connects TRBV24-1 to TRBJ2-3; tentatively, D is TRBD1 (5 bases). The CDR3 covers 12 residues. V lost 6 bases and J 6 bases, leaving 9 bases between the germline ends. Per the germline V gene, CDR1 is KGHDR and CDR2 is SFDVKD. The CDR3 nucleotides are TGTGCCACCAGTCAGGGTCCTGATACGCAGTATTTT. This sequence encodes CATSQGPDTQYF.

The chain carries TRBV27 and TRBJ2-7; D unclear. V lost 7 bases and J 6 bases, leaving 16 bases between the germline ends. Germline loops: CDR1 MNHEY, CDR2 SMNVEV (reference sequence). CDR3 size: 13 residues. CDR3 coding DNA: TGTGCCAGCACCATCCCGAGAGGTATCGAGCAGTACTTC. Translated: CASTIPRGIEQYF.

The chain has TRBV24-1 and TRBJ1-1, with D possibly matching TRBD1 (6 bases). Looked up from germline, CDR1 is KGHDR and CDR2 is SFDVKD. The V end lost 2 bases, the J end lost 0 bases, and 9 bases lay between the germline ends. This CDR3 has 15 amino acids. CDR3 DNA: TGTGCCACCAGTGATTCGACAGGTATGAACACTGAAGCTTTCTTT. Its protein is CATSDSTGMNTEAFF.

The DNA for the CDR3 is TGTGCCAGCAGCCAAACCCTCGGGAACTACGAGCAGTACTTC. Its translation: CASSQTLGNYEQYF. The V call is TRBV4-2, the J call TRBJ2-7; TRBD2 is a possible D gene (5 bases). CDR1 and CDR2 from the germline V gene are LGHNA and YNFKEQ. The CDR3 has 14 residues. The V end lost 2 bases, the J end lost 3 bases, and 11 bases lay between the germline ends.

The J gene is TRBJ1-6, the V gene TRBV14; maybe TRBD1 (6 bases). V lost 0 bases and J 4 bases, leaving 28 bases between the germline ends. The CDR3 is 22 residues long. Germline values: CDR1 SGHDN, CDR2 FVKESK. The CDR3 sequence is CASSQERLGGGPISFYNSPLHF. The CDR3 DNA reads TGTGCCAGCAGCCAAGAAAGGTTAGGGGGGGGCCCTATATCGTTTTATAATTCACCCCTCCACTTT.

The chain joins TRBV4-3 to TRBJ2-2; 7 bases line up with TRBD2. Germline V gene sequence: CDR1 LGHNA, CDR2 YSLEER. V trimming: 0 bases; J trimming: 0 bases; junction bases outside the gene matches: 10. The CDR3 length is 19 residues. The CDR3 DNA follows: TGCGCCAGCAGCCAAGAGAGGGAGGGACGCTTCGCGAACACCGGGGAGCTGTTTTTT. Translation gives CASSQEREGRFANTGELFF.

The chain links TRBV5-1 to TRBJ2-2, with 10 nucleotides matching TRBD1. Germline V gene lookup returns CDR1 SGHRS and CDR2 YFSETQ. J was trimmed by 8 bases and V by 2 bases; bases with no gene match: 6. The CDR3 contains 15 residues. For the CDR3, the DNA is TGCGCCAGCAGCTTTGGGACAGGGGATGAAGGGGAGCTGTTTTTT. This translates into CASSFGTGDEGELFF.

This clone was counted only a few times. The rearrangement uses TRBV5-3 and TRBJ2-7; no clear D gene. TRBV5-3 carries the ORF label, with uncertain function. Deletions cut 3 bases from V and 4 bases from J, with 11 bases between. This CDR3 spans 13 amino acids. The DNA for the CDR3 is TGTGCCAGAAGCTGGCTGTCACGTTACGAGCAGTACTTC. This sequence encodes CARSWLSRYEQYF.

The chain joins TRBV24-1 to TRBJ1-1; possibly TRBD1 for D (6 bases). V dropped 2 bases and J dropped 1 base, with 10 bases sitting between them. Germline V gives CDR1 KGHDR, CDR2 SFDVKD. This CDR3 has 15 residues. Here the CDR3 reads CATSDSSTGNTEAFF. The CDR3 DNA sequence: TGTGCCACCAGTGATTCATCGACAGGGAACACTGAAGCTTTCTTT.

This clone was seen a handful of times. CDR3 protein: CASRRDTEQYF. DNA of the CDR3: TGTGCCAGCAGGAGGGACACCGAGCAGTACTTC. This chain joins TRBV2 and TRBJ2-7, with D tentatively TRBD1 (6 bases). CDR1 SNHLY and CDR2 FYNNEI come from the germline V gene. The CDR3 consists of 11 residues. V lost 6 bases and J lost 6, with 9 bases in between.

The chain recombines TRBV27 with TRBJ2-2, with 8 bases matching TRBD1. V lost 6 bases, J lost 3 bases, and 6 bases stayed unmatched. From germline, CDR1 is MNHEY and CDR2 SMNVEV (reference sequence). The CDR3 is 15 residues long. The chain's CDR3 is CASSSTGADTGELFF. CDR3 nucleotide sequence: TGTGCCAGCAGCTCGACAGGGGCGGACACCGGGGAGCTGTTTTTT.

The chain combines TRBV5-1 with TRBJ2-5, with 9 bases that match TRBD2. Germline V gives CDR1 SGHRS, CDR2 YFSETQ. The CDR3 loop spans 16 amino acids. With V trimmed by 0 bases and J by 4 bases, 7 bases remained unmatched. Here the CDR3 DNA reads TGCGCCAGCAGCTTGGCCCCCGCGGGAGGGGCAGAGACCCAGTACTTC. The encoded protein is CASSLAPAGGAETQYF.

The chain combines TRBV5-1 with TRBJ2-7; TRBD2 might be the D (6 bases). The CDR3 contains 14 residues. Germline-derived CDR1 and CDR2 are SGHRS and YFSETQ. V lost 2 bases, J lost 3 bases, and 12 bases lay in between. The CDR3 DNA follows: TGCGCCAGCAGCTTCGGGACTGACAGCTACGAGCAGTACTTC. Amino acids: CASSFGTDSYEQYF.